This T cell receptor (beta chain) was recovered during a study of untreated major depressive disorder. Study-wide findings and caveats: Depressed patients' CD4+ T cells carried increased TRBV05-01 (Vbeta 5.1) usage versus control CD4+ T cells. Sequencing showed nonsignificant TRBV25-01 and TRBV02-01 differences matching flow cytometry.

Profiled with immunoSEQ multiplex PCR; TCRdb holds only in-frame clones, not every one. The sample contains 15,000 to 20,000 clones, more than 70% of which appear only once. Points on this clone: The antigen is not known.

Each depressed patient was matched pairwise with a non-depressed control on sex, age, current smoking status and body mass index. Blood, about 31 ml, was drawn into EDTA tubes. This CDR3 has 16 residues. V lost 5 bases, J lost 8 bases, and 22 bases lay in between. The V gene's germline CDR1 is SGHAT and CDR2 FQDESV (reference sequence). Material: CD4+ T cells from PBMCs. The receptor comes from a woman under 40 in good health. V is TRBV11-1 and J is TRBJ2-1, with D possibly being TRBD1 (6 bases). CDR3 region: CASSPRGAVGLHEQFF. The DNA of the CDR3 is TGTGCCAGCAGCCCCAGGGGCGCAGTGGGTCTTCATGAGCAGTTCTTC.